This TCR beta chain was obtained from a study of shared clonotypes between healthy human individuals. Using immunoSEQ multiplex PCR, the repertoire was profiled, and TCRdb retains in-frame clones only, with some absent. The top ten hold nearly 0.065% of the sample, which has 500,000 to 550,000 clones, approximately 94% seen once. The germline V gene encodes CDR1 SGHNT and CDR2 YENEEA. The length of the CDR3 is 14 residues. Trimming took 0 bases from V and 5 from J, leaving 10 bases between them. This clone was seen once. This chain uses TRBV11-3 with TRBJ2-5; D not resolved. The source of this sequence is a woman in her thirties in good health. The sequenced sample consisted of naive CD4+ T cells sorted from blood. The subset is: CD45RA+ positively selected. CDR3 amino acids: CASSLDADRETQYF. The CDR3 DNA reads as TGTGCCAGCAGCTTAGATGCAGACCGCGAGACCCAGTACTTC. Full variable domain (missing parts from reference TRBV11-3 and TRBJ2-5): EAGVVQSPRYKIIEKKQPVAFWCNPISGHNTLYWYLQNLGQGPELLIRYENEEAVDDSQLPKDRFSAERLKGVDSTLKIQPAELGDSAVYLCASSLDADRETQYFGPGTRLLVL.